Each of the 6 T cell receptor beta chains below was sequenced from the same sample in a study of response to subunit inactivated influenza vaccine. Each CDR3 protein gets one entry after TCRdb re-called the RT-PCR reads with MiXCR. The data hold around 790,000 distinct CDR3 sequences, with 21% observed a single time. The specimen was PBMCs from blood, collected approximately 5 days after vaccination. The source is a man between 45 and 60 years old who received an inactivated influenza vaccine.

A few counts support this clonotype. This chain links TRBV9 with TRBJ2-4; TRBD2 agrees at 9 bases. V lost 4 bases and J lost 9; bases outside the gene matches: 11. From germline, CDR1 is SGDLS and CDR2 YYNGEE. The CDR3 spans 15 residues. CDR3 protein: CASSSSGNDPAIQYF. The CDR3 DNA reads TGTGCCAGCAGCTCTAGCGGGAATGATCCAGCCATTCAGTACTTC.

This clonotype was seen a handful of times. V and J are TRBV5-1 and TRBJ2-3, with 10 bases that match TRBD2. Trimming took 0 bases from V and 1 from J; bases not matched to a gene: 2. The CDR3 spans 16 residues. The V gene's germline CDR1 is SGHRS and CDR2 YFSETQ. The CDR3 reads CASSLGSGGGTDTQYF. The CDR3 DNA reads as TGCGCCAGCAGCTTGGGCAGCGGGGGGGGCACAGATACGCAGTATTTT.

This clonotype was seen repeatedly, ten times or more. The chain joins TRBV9 to TRBJ2-7; TRBD1 matches 9 bases. The CDR3 has 14 amino acids. The J segment lost 3 bases and the V segment lost 3 bases, leaving 4 bases of the junction unmatched. Germline lookup yields CDR1 SGDLS and CDR2 YYNGEE. The DNA for the CDR3 is TGTGCCAGCAGCGCCGGACAGGGGAACTACGAGCAGTACTTC. Translation gives CASSAGQGNYEQYF. Full variable domain (outside the CDR3, taken from reference TRBV9 and TRBJ2-7): DSGVTQTPKHLITATGQRVTLRCSPRSGDLSVYWYQQSLDQGLQFLIQYYNGEERAKGNILERFSAQQFPDLHSELNLSSLELGDSALYFCASSAGQGNYEQYFGPGTRLTVT.

In its sample, this clonotype was seen a few times. The V and J genes are TRBV7-9 and TRBJ1-6; D is undetermined. V was clipped by 3 bases and J by 9 bases, with 12 bases between them. This CDR3 has 14 residues. CDR1 SEHNR and CDR2 FQNEAQ come from the germline V gene (reference sequence). The CDR3 region is CASSFSPKGSPLHF. The CDR3, as DNA: TGTGCCAGCAGCTTCAGCCCAAAGGGTTCACCCCTCCACTTT.

This clonotype was counted a few times. CDR3: CSARLLGVEQFF. The CDR3 region has the DNA TGCAGTGCTAGGCTACTAGGGGTTGAGCAGTTCTTC. The chain couples TRBV20-1 to TRBJ2-1; either TRBD1 or TRBD2 may fit D (5 bases each). The germline gives CDR1 DFQATT, CDR2 SNEGSKA (reference sequence). V lost 3 bases and J 9 bases, leaving 12 bases between the germline ends. This CDR3 has 12 residues.

The rearrangement joins TRBV12-3 or TRBV12-4 to TRBJ2-7; D unclear. The CDR3 consists of 10 residues. The ends were cut back, 9 bases at V and 3 bases at J, with 6 bases in the middle. In DNA form, the CDR3 reads TGTGCCAGACGGGTCTACGAGCAGTACTTC. Its protein product is CARRVYEQYF.